The sequence of this T cell receptor beta chain was determined in a study of blood T cell repertoires in COVID-19. Across the whole study: The study drew acute and convalescent COVID-19 samples from the United States, Italy and Spain. PBMCs, B-cell-depleted T cells, or T cells were the source of the cDNA or gDNA that made up the material.

Study processing details: Amplifying reference gene primers gave estimates of nucleated cell counts. TCRdb's table, derived via immunoSEQ multiplex PCR, lists solely in-frame clones and lacks some. Clone size and V and J calls were adopted from that table, with D and trimming inferred from the DNA. The sample lists under 200,000 clones, roughly four fifths occurring once. The germline V gene has CDR1 LGHDT and CDR2 YNNKEL (reference sequence). The CDR3 spans 13 residues. Germline trimming cut 4 bases from V and 5 bases from J; bases unmatched to any gene: 5. Specimen: peripheral blood. V and J are TRBV3-1 (or the pseudogene TRBV3-2) and TRBJ2-7; 7 positions agree with TRBD2. This TCR came from a man in his 70s with active or convalescent COVID-19. CDR3 nucleotides: TGTGCCAGCAGCCCCCTGGGGGGGGACGAGCAGTACTTC. This sequence encodes CASSPLGGDEQYF.